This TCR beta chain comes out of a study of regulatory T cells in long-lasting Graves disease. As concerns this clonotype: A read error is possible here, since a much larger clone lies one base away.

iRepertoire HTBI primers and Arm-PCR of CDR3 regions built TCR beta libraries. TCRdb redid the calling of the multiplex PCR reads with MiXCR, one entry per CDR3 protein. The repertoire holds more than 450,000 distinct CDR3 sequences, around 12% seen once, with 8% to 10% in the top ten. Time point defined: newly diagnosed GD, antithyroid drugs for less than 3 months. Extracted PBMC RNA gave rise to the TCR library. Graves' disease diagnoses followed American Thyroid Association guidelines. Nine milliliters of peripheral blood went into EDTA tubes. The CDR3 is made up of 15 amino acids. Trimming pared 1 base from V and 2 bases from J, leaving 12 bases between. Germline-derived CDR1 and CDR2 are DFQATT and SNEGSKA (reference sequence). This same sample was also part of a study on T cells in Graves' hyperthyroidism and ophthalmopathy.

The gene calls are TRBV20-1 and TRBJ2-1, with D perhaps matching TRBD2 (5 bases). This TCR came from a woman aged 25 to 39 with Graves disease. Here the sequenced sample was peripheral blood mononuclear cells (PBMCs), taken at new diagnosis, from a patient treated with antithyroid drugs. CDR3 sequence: CSARVNGEAYNEQFF. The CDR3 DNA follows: TGCAGTGCTAGAGTTAACGGGGAAGCCTACAATGAGCAGTTCTTC.